Below, 15 T cell receptor beta chains from the same sample are listed, as sequenced in a study of T cells in Graves' hyperthyroidism and ophthalmopathy. Amplified TCR beta CDR3 regions derived from RNA transcripts. In the first-round RT-PCR of the TCR CDR3, the HTBI primer set was used. TCRdb reanalysed the multiplex PCR reads using MiXCR and keeps one entry per CDR3 protein. The sample lists around 620,000 distinct CDR3 sequences, 35% to 55% occurring once. Sequences were obtained from peripheral blood or thyroid tissue (not recorded which). The receptors were sampled from an adult woman with Graves' disease, either hyperthyroidism or ophthalmopathy (not recorded which).

This sequence joins TRBV20-1 and TRBJ2-5; 9 positions match TRBD2. Germline CDR1 DFQATT, CDR2 SNEGSKA (reference sequence). V trimming: 4 bases; J trimming: 7 bases; junction bases outside the gene matches: 10. CDR3 length: 14 residues. The chain's CDR3 is CSAMAGGRSATQYF. The CDR3 DNA is TGCAGTGCTATGGCGGGGGGGCGGTCAGCGACCCAGTACTTC.

In this sample, this clonotype turned up many times. This rearrangement joins TRBV7-2 to TRBJ2-6; 7 bases line up with TRBD2. Losses at the gene ends were 5 bases for V and 4 bases for J; bases not matched to a gene: 5. CDR3 length equals 15 residues. Germline V gene data show CDR1 as SGHTA and CDR2 as FQGNSA. This CDR3 is CASSPPGGGANVLTF. Written as DNA, the CDR3 is TGTGCCAGCAGCCCCCCGGGGGGAGGGGCCAACGTCCTGACTTTC.

This clonotype was found many times. The chain carries TRBV2 and TRBJ2-7; 8 bases fit TRBD1. CDR3 length equals 13 residues. Germline-derived CDR1 and CDR2 are SNHLY and FYNNEI. The V gene end was trimmed by 7 bases and the J gene end by 4 bases; junction bases not matched to a gene: 6. CDR3 sequence: CASKRDRGYEQYF. CDR3 in DNA: TGTGCCAGCAAAAGAGACAGGGGATACGAGCAGTACTTC.

This clonotype was observed at least ten times. The V call is TRBV4-2, the J call TRBJ1-2, with D unresolved. V was trimmed by 1 base and J by 0 bases, leaving 9 bases between them. CDR3 length: 15 residues. Germline assignment: CDR1 LGHNA and CDR2 YNFKEQ. Here the CDR3 DNA reads TGTGCCAGCAGCCAAGGAGACGGTTCTAACTATGGCTACACCTTC. Translated, it gives CASSQGDGSNYGYTF.

The gene calls are TRBV7-3 and TRBJ1-1; D unclear. V was pared by 11 bases and J by 0 bases, with 13 bases between. Germline loops: CDR1 SGHTA, CDR2 FQGTGA. CDR3 length: 13 residues. CDR3 in DNA: TGTGCCTGGAGACTGCAAATGAACACTGAAGCTTTCTTT. This encodes CAWRLQMNTEAFF.

This clonotype was picked up a small number of times. The chain combines TRBV10-3 with TRBJ1-4; D gene uncertain. V lost 5 bases and J 7 bases, leaving 11 bases between the germline ends. The CDR3 sequence is 13 residues long. Looked up from germline, CDR1 is ENHRY and CDR2 is SYGVKD. The CDR3 is CAISPDWGEKLFF. CDR3 nucleotide sequence: TGTGCCATCAGTCCGGACTGGGGTGAAAAACTGTTTTTT.

The rearrangement links TRBV5-6 to TRBJ1-4; 7 nucleotides align to TRBD1. The CDR3 is 15 amino acids. V was pared by 3 bases and J by 7 bases, with 9 bases of the junction left unmatched. CDR1 is SGHDT, CDR2 YYEEEE, per germline. The CDR3 protein is CASSSNTGDGEKLFF. The CDR3 DNA reads as TGTGCCAGCAGCTCGAACACAGGGGATGGTGAAAAACTGTTTTTT.

The chain is built from TRBV2 and TRBJ1-5; the D gene is possibly TRBD1 (6 bases). Germline CDR1 and CDR2: SNHLY and FYNNEI. The CDR3 runs to 15 residues. V was pared by 7 bases and J by 7 bases, with 20 bases between. CDR3 nucleotides: TGTGCCAGCAAGGACAGCTCCCTAGGGGGACAGCCCCAGCATTTT. This encodes CASKDSSLGGQPQHF.

The chain uses TRBV10-3 and TRBJ2-7, with D unclear. V was shortened by 9 bases and J by 5 bases, with 14 bases between the two germline ends. Germline V gene data show CDR1 as ENHRY and CDR2 as SYGVKD. There are 12 residues in the CDR3. The CDR3 nucleotides read TGTGCCATTTCCGGAGTAGCCAACGAGCAGTACTTC. This translates into CAISGVANEQYF.

The chain combines TRBV10-3 with TRBJ1-5; weak D call: TRBD1 (6 bases). The CDR3 has 14 amino acids. In germline, CDR1 is ENHRY, CDR2 SYGVKD. V gave up 7 bases and J gave up 3 bases, with 13 bases separating them. CDR3 in DNA: TGTGCCATCAACCCTGGGACATACAATCAGCCCCAGCATTTT. Translating it yields CAINPGTYNQPQHF.

The chain joins TRBV7-9 to TRBJ2-7; no definite D call. The V gene's germline CDR1 is SEHNR and CDR2 FQNEAQ (reference sequence). The ends were cut back, 6 bases at V and 2 bases at J, with 14 bases in the middle. This CDR3 has 14 residues. CDR3 residues: CASSFISNPYEQYF. CDR3 sequence (DNA): TGTGCCAGCAGTTTTATTTCCAATCCCTACGAGCAGTACTTC.

The chain links TRBV7-2 to TRBJ1-5; D unclear. CDR1 SGHTA and CDR2 FQGNSA come from the germline V gene. Trimming left V 5 bases short and J 7 bases short, with 18 bases between. CDR3 size: 15 residues. CDR3 sequence: CASSPPLEGGQPQHF. The CDR3, as DNA: TGTGCCAGCAGCCCCCCCCTAGAGGGAGGACAGCCCCAGCATTTT.

This clonotype appeared many times. The chain recombines TRBV5-1 with TRBJ1-1; the match to TRBD1 covers 7 bases. Germline assignment: CDR1 SGHRS and CDR2 YFSETQ. Trimming at V came to 1 base and at J to 3 bases, leaving 3 bases not matched to a gene. The length of the CDR3 is 14 residues. The CDR3 DNA is TGCGCCAGCAGCTTGAGGGGGCGCGACACTGAAGCTTTCTTT. Its protein product is CASSLRGRDTEAFF.

This clonotype occurred a few times. The V call is TRBV19, the J call TRBJ2-3, with 13 bases matching TRBD2. Trimming took 7 bases from V and 0 from J; bases not matched to a gene: 7. The germline gives CDR1 LNHDA, CDR2 SQIVND (reference sequence). This CDR3 region has 17 residues. Written as DNA, the CDR3 is TGTGCCAGTACCGGACTAGCGGGAGTTCGTAGCACAGATACGCAGTATTTT. It is translated as CASTGLAGVRSTDTQYF.

A single count supports this clonotype. The genes are TRBV29-1 and TRBJ1-4; D possibly corresponds to TRBD1 (6 bases). Germline V CDR1 and CDR2: SQVTM, ANQGSEA. Trimming removed 4 bases at V and 8 bases at J, with 14 bases between. The CDR3 is 13 residues long. CDR3 nucleotides: TGCAGCGTTGCCGGGACAAATAACGAAAAACTGTTTTTT. This codes for CSVAGTNNEKLFF.